This T cell receptor (beta chain) emerged from a study of Ad26.COV2.S vaccination and SARS-CoV-2 variants. The CDR3 length is 13 residues. Germline CDR1 is SGHTS and CDR2 is YDEGEE. Trimming took off 5 bases at V and 3 bases at J, with 9 bases between the two ends. The table lists this clone with a few counts. Some clones are missing from TCRdb's copy, which holds only in-frame ones; the method was immunoSEQ multiplex PCR. Found here are around 400,000 clones, roughly 90% of them singletons; the top ten hold 1.5% to 2%. Stated treatment: approximately 18 received Ad26.COV2.S at low or high dose, single or two shots; about 5 received placebo; per-sample allocation not given. The study sampled participants on day 63 after the first vaccine or placebo injection.

Material: peripheral blood, obtained in a trial of Ad26.COV2.S vaccine versus placebo. This receptor was taken from a person aged 18-65 years who received the Ad26.COV2.S COVID-19 vaccine or a placebo. This chain links TRBV5-8 with TRBJ1-5; the D gene is possibly TRBD1 (6 bases). CDR3 in amino acids: CASRRGTNQPQHF. Written as DNA, the CDR3 is TGTGCCAGCAGAAGGGGGACCAATCAGCCCCAGCATTTT.